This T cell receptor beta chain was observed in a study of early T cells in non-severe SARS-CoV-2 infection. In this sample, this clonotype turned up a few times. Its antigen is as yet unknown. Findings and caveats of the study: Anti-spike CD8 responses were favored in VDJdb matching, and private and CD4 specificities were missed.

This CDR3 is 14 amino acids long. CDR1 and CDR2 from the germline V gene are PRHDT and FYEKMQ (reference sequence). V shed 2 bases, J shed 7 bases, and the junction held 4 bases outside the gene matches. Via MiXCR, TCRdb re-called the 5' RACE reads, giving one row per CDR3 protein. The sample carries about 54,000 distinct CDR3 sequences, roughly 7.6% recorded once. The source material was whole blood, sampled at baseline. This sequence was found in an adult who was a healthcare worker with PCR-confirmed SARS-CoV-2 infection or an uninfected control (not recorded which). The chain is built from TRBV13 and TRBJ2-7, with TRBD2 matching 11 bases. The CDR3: CASSLISGRGEQYF. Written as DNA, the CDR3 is TGTGCCAGCAGCTTAATTAGCGGGAGGGGTGAGCAGTACTTC.